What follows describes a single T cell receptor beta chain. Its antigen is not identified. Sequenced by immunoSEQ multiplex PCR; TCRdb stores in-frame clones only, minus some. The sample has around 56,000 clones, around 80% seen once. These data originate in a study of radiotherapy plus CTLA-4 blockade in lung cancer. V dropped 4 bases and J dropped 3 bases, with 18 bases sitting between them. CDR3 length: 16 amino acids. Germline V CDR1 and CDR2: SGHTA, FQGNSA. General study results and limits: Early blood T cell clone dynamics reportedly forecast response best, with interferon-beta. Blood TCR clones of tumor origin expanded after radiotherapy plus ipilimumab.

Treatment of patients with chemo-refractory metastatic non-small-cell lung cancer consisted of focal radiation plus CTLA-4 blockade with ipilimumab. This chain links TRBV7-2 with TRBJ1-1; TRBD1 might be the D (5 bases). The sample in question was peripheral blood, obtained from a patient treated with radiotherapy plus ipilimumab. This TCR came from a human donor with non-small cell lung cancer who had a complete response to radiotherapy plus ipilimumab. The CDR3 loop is CASSSSTTVKDTEAFF. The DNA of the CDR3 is TGTGCCAGCAGCTCCTCTACGACAGTAAAGGACACTGAAGCTTTCTTT.